This record looks at one T cell receptor (beta chain) sequence and its context. Its antigen is unknown. The V segment lost 5 bases and the J segment 2 bases; nucleotides outside the gene matches: 6. The CDR3 spans 15 residues. Germline lookup yields CDR1 SGHTA and CDR2 FQGNSA. Per the original methods: Owing to the provision of junction-only sequences devoid of quality scores by immunoSEQ, filtering differed. Method: immunoSEQ multiplex PCR; TCRdb's copy keeps in-frame clones and lacks some. That table gives V, J and clone size, and the DNA gave D and trimming. The sample shows 1.5 million to 1.9 million clones, approximately 98% of them seen only once. Subsets obtained from CD4+ cells comprised CD45RA+ naive and CD45RA-negative memory cells. This entry comes from a study of shared clonotypes between healthy human individuals. General study findings and limits: Researchers found naive subsets generally carried larger estimated richness than memory subsets. The genetic and exposure-history diversity represented was limited by few donors.

Sequencing was performed on naive CD4+ T cells sorted from blood. Indicated subset: CD45RA+ positively selected. The chain has TRBV7-2 and TRBJ1-5; the match to TRBD1 covers 7 bases. This receptor was obtained from a man younger than 45 in good health. CDR3: CASSPDRARNQPQHF. CDR3 bases: TGTGCCAGCAGCCCAGACAGGGCTCGCAATCAGCCCCAGCATTTT.